Below are 23 T cell receptor beta chains sequenced from a single sample in a study of high-grade serous ovarian cancer treatment subgroups. Tumor samples were taken before definitive surgery or chemotherapy. Clones were read by immunoSEQ multiplex PCR, and TCRdb kept only the in-frame ones, dropping some. There are some 4,200 clones in the sample; 78% occur only once, and 8% lies in the top ten. Sequencing was carried out using tumor tissue. All receptors derive from a human donor with high-grade serous ovarian cancer.

This clone has more than one count but fewer than ten. The V call is TRBV7-2, the J call TRBJ2-7; D possibly matches TRBD1 or TRBD2 (5 bases each). Germline lookup yields CDR1 SGHTA and CDR2 FQGNSA. Between the trimmed V and J ends, which lost 5 bases and 1 base, there was a span of 15 bases. The CDR3 totals 15 residues. The CDR3 sequence is CASSARGEGSYEQYF. The CDR3 bases are TGTGCCAGCAGCGCAAGGGGAGAGGGATCCTACGAGCAGTACTTC.

A word on this clone: One junction end does not reproduce the germline sequence, and a read error may be involved. V usage is TRBV13 and J usage is TRBJ2-1; 9 bases match TRBD1. Germline loops: CDR1 PRHDT, CDR2 FYEKMQ (reference sequence). This CDR3 is built from 14 residues. The CDR3: CASSLGQGLNEQFF. CDR3 nucleotide sequence: TGTGCCAGCAGCCTAGGACAGGGGCTCAATGAGCAGTTCTTC.

The sample holds a few counts of this clone. This rearrangement joins TRBV5-6 to TRBJ1-2; D not resolved. V lost 0 bases and J 2 bases, leaving 11 bases between the germline ends. The CDR3 is 15 amino acids. CDR1 and CDR2 from the germline V gene are SGHDT and YYEEEE. CDR3 protein: CASSLDITRNYGYTF. CDR3 nucleotide sequence: TGTGCCAGCAGCTTGGACATCACCCGGAACTATGGCTACACCTTC.

This clone was recorded a few times. CDR3 residues: CASSRPGDNEQFF. The CDR3 DNA reads as TGTGCCAGCTCACGTCCGGGAGACAATGAGCAGTTCTTC. The J gene is TRBJ2-1, the V gene TRBV18, with D possibly TRBD2 on 6 matching bases. Germline V gene data show CDR1 as KGHSH and CDR2 as LQKENI. The CDR3 totals 13 residues. Trimming removed 4 bases from V and 5 bases from J, with 9 bases in between.

As DNA, the CDR3 is TGTGCCAGCAGCGGGGCTAGCGTACATGAGCAGTTCTTC. Protein sequence: CASSGASVHEQFF. The V and J genes are TRBV9 and TRBJ2-1; TRBD2 is a possible D gene (6 bases). CDR1 is SGDLS, CDR2 YYNGEE, per germline. V lost 3 bases to trimming and J lost 8 bases, with 12 bases between them. This CDR3 has 13 residues.

This sequence joins TRBV28 and TRBJ2-5, with TRBD1 matching 9 bases. This CDR3 comprises 16 residues. The ends lost 4 bases at V and 5 bases at J; junction bases unmatched: 11. Germline V gene lookup returns CDR1 MDHEN and CDR2 SYDVKM. The CDR3 bases are TGTGCCAGCAGTTGGGGCACAGGGGGCGGTGTGGAGACCCAGTACTTC. This gives the protein CASSWGTGGGVETQYF.

The chain combines TRBV5-5 with TRBJ1-2; D remains ambiguous. V lost 4 bases to trimming and J lost 0 bases, with 10 bases between them. Germline loops: CDR1 SGHKS, CDR2 YYEKEE (reference sequence). This CDR3 has 14 amino acids. CDR3 in amino acids: CASSVGQTNYGYTF. The DNA for the CDR3 is TGTGCCAGCAGCGTCGGGCAGACTAACTATGGCTACACCTTC.

The rearrangement uses TRBV9 and TRBJ2-6; D not resolved. The V end was cut by 3 bases, the J end by 0 bases, with 7 bases between. This CDR3 contains 15 residues. Germline V gives CDR1 SGDLS, CDR2 YYNGEE. The CDR3 loop reads CASSAYSSGANVLTF. CDR3 nucleotide sequence: TGTGCCAGCAGCGCCTATAGCTCTGGGGCCAACGTCCTGACTTTC.

DNA for the CDR3: TGTGCCGGTAATGGCGGCGGCTTGAGGTATGGCTACACCTTC. Translated, it gives CAGNGGGLRYGYTF. The chain uses TRBV30 and TRBJ1-2; D is undetermined. Trimming removed 8 bases at V and 5 bases at J, with 21 bases between. The CDR3 runs to 14 residues. Germline CDR1 reads GTSNPN; CDR2 reads SVGIG (reference sequence).

This sequence joins TRBV7-2 and TRBJ2-5; the D gene is possibly TRBD2 (6 bases). Trimming stripped 1 base from V and 7 bases from J, with 10 bases between. Germline CDR1 reads SGHTA; CDR2 reads FQGNSA. The CDR3 sequence is 13 residues long. The CDR3 sequence: CASSLERGATQYF. CDR3 sequence (DNA): TGTGCCAGCAGCTTAGAGCGCGGGGCGACCCAGTACTTC.

This chain uses TRBV29-1 with TRBJ2-7; 8 bases match TRBD1. The CDR3 is 15 amino acids. Losses at the gene ends were 3 bases for V and 0 bases for J; bases not matched to a gene: 7. CDR1 SQVTM and CDR2 ANQGSEA come from the germline V gene. CDR3 in DNA: TGCAGCGTTGAGGGGACAGGCGAGTCCTCCTACGAGCAGTACTTC. It yields the protein CSVEGTGESSYEQYF.

This rearrangement joins TRBV7-9 to TRBJ1-5; a weak D match, TRBD1 (6 bases). The CDR3 has 15 amino acids. CDR1 is SEHNR and CDR2 is FQNEAQ in the germline V gene (reference sequence). V was cut by 5 bases and J by 0 bases, with 11 bases left in between. CDR3 in amino acids: CASSLGQISNQPQHF. In DNA, the CDR3 is TGTGCCAGCAGCCTCGGACAGATTAGCAATCAGCCCCAGCATTTT.

The chain is built from TRBV7-5 and TRBJ2-1; the table's D call, TRBD2, was not checked against the DNA. TRBV7-5 is given as a pseudogene. The CDR3 consists of 16 residues. CDR3 in amino acids: CVRVKRGTSAYNEQFF. The CDR3 nucleotides are TGTGTCAGAGTGAAGCGTGGGACTAGCGCCTACAATGAGCAGTTCTTC.

The chain has TRBV5-1 and TRBJ1-2; D may be TRBD1 (5 bases). This CDR3 contains 16 residues. Germline values: CDR1 SGHRS, CDR2 YFSETQ. V was cut by 0 bases and J by 4 bases, with 16 bases left in between. The CDR3 loop reads CASSLAGGTDGYGYTF. In DNA form, the CDR3 reads TGCGCCAGCAGCTTGGCTGGCGGGACTGATGGCTATGGCTACACCTTC.

V gene TRBV5-6 combines with J gene TRBJ2-1; 8 positions agree with TRBD1. The J segment lost 10 bases and the V segment lost 2 bases, leaving 8 bases of the junction unmatched. The CDR3 has 14 residues. Germline assignment: CDR1 SGHDT and CDR2 YYEEEE. CDR3 sequence reads: CASSFTWTGHEQFF. The CDR3 region has the DNA TGTGCCAGCAGCTTTACTTGGACAGGGCACGAGCAGTTCTTC.

This clone was counted a few times. This chain uses TRBV5-1 with TRBJ2-7, with a tentative D call TRBD2 (5 bases). Germline V CDR1 and CDR2: SGHRS, YFSETQ. The CDR3 runs to 14 residues. The ends were cut back, 0 bases at V and 5 bases at J, with 12 bases in the middle. The CDR3 region has the DNA TGCGCCAGCAGCTTGGGAAACAAGAGGGACGAGCAGTACTTC. Its translation is CASSLGNKRDEQYF.

The genes are TRBV28 and TRBJ2-5, with D tentatively TRBD1 (6 bases). Germline CDR1 reads MDHEN; CDR2 reads SYDVKM. The CDR3 has 14 amino acids. Trimming cost V 5 bases and J 1 base, with 11 bases left between them. The CDR3 sequence is CASSHGQPQETQYF. CDR3 sequence (DNA): TGTGCCAGCAGTCACGGACAGCCCCAAGAGACCCAGTACTTC.

The V call is TRBV13, the J call TRBJ2-1; D is possibly TRBD2 (5 bases). The CDR3 is 17 amino acids. V gave up 5 bases and J gave up 2 bases, with 19 bases separating them. CDR1 is PRHDT and CDR2 is FYEKMQ in the germline V gene (reference sequence). This CDR3 is CASSPYGMAGAYNEQFF. CDR3 coding DNA: TGTGCCAGCAGCCCGTATGGTATGGCGGGTGCCTACAATGAGCAGTTCTTC.

The chain carries TRBV7-9 and TRBJ2-1; TRBD2 might be the D (5 bases). Germline CDR1 reads SEHNR; CDR2 reads FQNEAQ (reference sequence). V was pared by 2 bases and J by 6 bases, with 14 bases between. The CDR3 extends over 15 amino acids. The CDR3 DNA reads TGTGCCAGCAGCTTACAGTCGAGGGCCCTCAATGAGCAGTTCTTC. It codes for CASSLQSRALNEQFF.

The V gene is TRBV5-1, the J gene TRBJ2-2; D might be TRBD1 (5 bases). CDR3 size: 13 residues. Germline lookup yields CDR1 SGHRS and CDR2 YFSETQ. Trimming shortened V by 4 bases and J by 5 bases, and 9 bases separated the two germline ends. The chain's CDR3 is CASSIGVTGELFF. The CDR3 DNA follows: TGCGCCAGCAGCATAGGGGTTACCGGGGAGCTGTTTTTT. The variable domain in full, completed from reference TRBV5-1 and TRBJ2-2, reads KAGVTQTPRYLIKTRGQQVTLSCSPISGHRSVSWYQQTPGQGLQFLFEYFSETQRNKGNFPGRFSGRQFSNSRSEMNVSTLELGDSALYLCASSIGVTGELFFGEGSRLTVL.

V and J are TRBV19 and TRBJ2-1; the D gene is possibly TRBD2 (6 bases). V shed 0 bases and J shed 14 bases, with 11 bases lying between them. In germline, CDR1 is LNHDA, CDR2 SQIVND (reference sequence). The CDR3 contains 12 residues. CDR3 nucleotides: TGTGCCAGTAGTATAGAGGCGGGGATCGAGTTCTTC. Translated: CASSIEAGIEFF.

The genes are TRBV5-1 and TRBJ2-7, with D possibly TRBD2 on 5 matching bases. This CDR3 comprises 13 residues. The germline gives CDR1 SGHRS, CDR2 YFSETQ. Trimming shortened V by 4 bases and J by 3 bases, and 11 bases separated the two germline ends. Here the CDR3 DNA reads TGCGCCAGCAGCGGCGGGTCAAACTACGAGCAGTACTTC. It specifies CASSGGSNYEQYF. The whole variable domain, filled in from reference TRBV5-1 and TRBJ2-7, reads KAGVTQTPRYLIKTRGQQVTLSCSPISGHRSVSWYQQTPGQGLQFLFEYFSETQRNKGNFPGRFSGRQFSNSRSEMNVSTLELGDSALYLCASSGGSNYEQYFGPGTRLTVT.

The V and J genes are TRBV5-4 and TRBJ2-1, with 9 positions matching TRBD1. In germline, CDR1 is SGHNT, CDR2 YYREEE (reference sequence). The CDR3 has 15 residues. V gave up 4 bases and J gave up 0 bases; unmatched junction bases: 2. CDR3 in amino acids: CASSGQGNSYNEQFF. DNA for the CDR3: TGTGCCAGCAGCGGACAGGGGAACTCCTACAATGAGCAGTTCTTC.